The T cell receptor beta chain under discussion was sequenced for a study of blood T cells in healthy people across ages. General observations from the study: TCR beta diversity was tightly associated with the proportion of naive T cells.

This clonotype was counted at least ten times. What it recognizes is unknown. Together with a sample-barcoded 5' primer, a J-beta primer mix was included in a second PCR lasting about 7 to 11 cycles. Tags on each cDNA molecule came from a template-switch adaptor with 12 random nucleotides. TCRdb processed the 5' RACE reads anew with MiXCR; each CDR3 protein has one entry. In the table there are about 780,000 distinct CDR3 sequences, 46% of which are singletons. Trimming stripped 6 bases from V and 8 bases from J, with 14 bases between. CDR1 is DFQATT and CDR2 is SNEGSKA in the germline V gene (reference sequence). CDR3 length: 12 amino acids.

The sample taken for sequencing was blood. The chain carries TRBV20-1 and TRBJ2-4, with TRBD1 as a possible D gene (6 bases). This clonotype was obtained from a man older than 75 in good health. As DNA, the CDR3 is TGCAGTGCCGGCGGACAGTTGCACATTCAGTACTTC. It translates to CSAGGQLHIQYF.